The 27 T cell receptor beta chains below come from one sample, sequenced in a study of T cell responses to AZD1222 COVID-19 vaccine. Produced via immunoSEQ multiplex PCR; TCRdb's table is partial and in-frame only. This table has around 92,000 clones, roughly 90% appearing once. Here the sequenced sample was peripheral blood, taken on day 0 of AZD1222 vaccination. These receptors all stem from an adult in good health.

The rearrangement joins TRBV19 to TRBJ2-5; 9 bases fit TRBD1. Germline assignment: CDR1 LNHDA and CDR2 SQIVND (reference sequence). The CDR3 sequence is 14 residues long. After removal of 6 bases from V and 10 bases from J, the junction contained 12 bases not matched to a gene. The CDR3 coding sequence is TGTGCCAGTAGACACATACCGGGACAGGGTAACCAGTACTTC. It encodes CASRHIPGQGNQYF.

This clone was counted once. V usage is TRBV5-6 and J usage is TRBJ2-7; D call uncertain. CDR1 SGHDT and CDR2 YYEEEE come from the germline V gene. The CDR3 has 12 amino acids. Deletions cut 6 bases from V and 6 bases from J, with 13 bases between. The CDR3 bases are TGTGCCAGCAACAAGATAGACGGCGAGCAGTACTTC. Its protein product is CASNKIDGEQYF.

The chain combines TRBV7-2 with TRBJ2-7, with 9 bases identical to TRBD2. There are 15 residues in the CDR3. Germline CDR1 reads SGHTA; CDR2 reads FQGNSA. Germline trimming cut 5 bases from V and 0 bases from J; bases unmatched to any gene: 5. The CDR3 region has the DNA TGTGCCAGCAGCAAGCCTAGCGGGAACTCCTACGAGCAGTACTTC. It is translated as CASSKPSGNSYEQYF.

This clone was detected once. V is TRBV6-2 or TRBV6-3 and J is TRBJ2-1; 7 bases are a match to TRBD2. CDR3 size: 18 residues. Trimming removed 0 bases from V and 7 bases from J; junction bases left unmatched: 15. The germline CDR1 and CDR2 sequences are MNHEY and SVGEGT. CDR3 sequence: CASSYSISKKGGENEQFF. CDR3 DNA sequence: TGTGCCAGCAGTTACTCGATATCGAAGAAGGGAGGGGAGAATGAGCAGTTCTTC.

The V call is TRBV7-3, the J call TRBJ2-6; the match to TRBD2 covers 12 bases. V dropped 4 bases and J dropped 0; count of bases not matched to a gene: 4. Germline CDR1 reads SGHTA; CDR2 reads FQGTGA. The CDR3 has 18 residues. CDR3 residues: CASSSGLAGSSGANVLTF. For the CDR3, the DNA is TGTGCCAGCAGCTCCGGACTAGCGGGGAGCTCTGGGGCCAACGTCCTGACTTTC.

The V gene is TRBV15, the J gene TRBJ1-3; perhaps TRBD1 as D (5 bases). Trimming cost V 1 base and J 0 bases, with 10 bases left between them. This CDR3 spans 16 amino acids. Germline CDR1 LNHNV, CDR2 YYDKDF (reference sequence). The CDR3 bases are TGTGCCACCAGCAGAGCCGGGGCGAGCTCTGGAAACACCATATATTTT. Protein product: CATSRAGASSGNTIYF.

V is TRBV5-4 and J is TRBJ1-3; 7 nucleotides align to TRBD1. This CDR3 is built from 16 residues. J lost 0 bases, V lost 4 bases, and 7 bases had no gene match. Germline V lookup: CDR1 SGHNT, CDR2 YYREEE (reference sequence). In DNA form, the CDR3 reads TGTGCCAGCAGCAAAGACAGGGCGGCCTCTGGAAACACCATATATTTT. It translates to CASSKDRAASGNTIYF.

V is TRBV7-2 and J is TRBJ1-5, with D perhaps TRBD1 (5 bases). The germline V gene encodes CDR1 SGHTA and CDR2 FQGNSA. CDR3 length: 17 residues. V lost 6 bases, J lost 2 bases, and 20 bases lay in between. The CDR3 sequence is CASSLIAGNVGNQPQHF. In DNA form, the CDR3 reads TGTGCCAGCAGTTTAATTGCAGGGAATGTGGGCAATCAGCCCCAGCATTTT.

This rearrangement joins TRBV5-6 to TRBJ1-2; the D gene is possibly TRBD1 (6 bases). The CDR3 covers 16 residues. Germline CDR1 reads SGHDT; CDR2 reads YYEEEE. V lost 1 base and J lost 5, with 18 bases in between. The CDR3 spells CASSLPSAGQGYGYTF. Here the CDR3 DNA reads TGTGCCAGCAGCTTGCCTTCGGCTGGGCAGGGGTATGGCTACACCTTC.

The chain carries TRBV4-1 and TRBJ1-2; D gene uncertain. The CDR3 contains 14 residues. Trimming left V 1 base short and J 2 bases short, with 8 bases between. Germline assignment: CDR1 MGHRA and CDR2 YSYEKL. CDR3 DNA sequence: TGCGCCAGCAGCCAAGGTTCAGGCAACTATGGCTACACCTTC. Encoded protein: CASSQGSGNYGYTF.

This sequence joins TRBV29-1 and TRBJ1-4; TRBD1 might be the D (6 bases). The CDR3 is 12 amino acids. Trimming removed 4 bases from V and 5 bases from J, with 8 bases in between. Germline V gene lookup returns CDR1 SQVTM and CDR2 ANQGSEA. This CDR3 is CSVGGGNEKLFF. The CDR3 DNA is TGCAGCGTTGGGGGGGGCAATGAAAAACTGTTTTTT.

J is TRBJ1-1 and V is TRBV4-3; no clear D gene. Germline CDR1 reads LGHNA; CDR2 reads YSLEER. The ends were cut back, 4 bases at V and 1 base at J, with 10 bases in the middle. This CDR3 comprises 14 residues. The CDR3 DNA reads as TGCGCCAGCAGCCCGCAGCCGGGGAACACTGAAGCTTTCTTT. As protein: CASSPQPGNTEAFF.

The J gene is TRBJ1-1, the V gene TRBV3-1 (or the pseudogene TRBV3-2); D not certain. Germline V gene data show CDR1 as LGHDT and CDR2 as YNNKEL (reference sequence). Trimming removed 4 bases from V and 1 base from J, with 10 bases in between. The CDR3 has 14 residues. Written as DNA, the CDR3 is TGTGCCAGCAGCCTAGTCGGGAAGAACACTGAAGCTTTCTTT. It codes for CASSLVGKNTEAFF.

This clone has only one observation. The chain recombines TRBV19 with TRBJ2-5; D is unresolved. The CDR3 is made up of 12 amino acids. The V and J ends lost 8 bases and 2 bases respectively, with 9 bases between them. The germline V gene has CDR1 LNHDA and CDR2 SQIVND (reference sequence). The CDR3 loop is CASRDNQETQYF. The CDR3 nucleotides read TGTGCCAGTCGAGATAATCAAGAGACCCAGTACTTC.

The V and J genes are TRBV19 and TRBJ1-6; 8 positions agree with TRBD1. This CDR3 has 14 residues. Trimming at V came to 6 bases and at J to 9 bases, leaving 7 bases not matched to a gene. The germline V gene has CDR1 LNHDA and CDR2 SQIVND (reference sequence). In DNA form, the CDR3 reads TGTGCCAGTAGCTCACAGGGGGGAGGTTCACCCCTCCACTTT. The encoded protein is CASSSQGGGSPLHF.

The V and J genes are TRBV4-3 and TRBJ2-3, with 11 bases lining up with TRBD2. Germline-derived CDR1 and CDR2 are LGHNA and YSLEER. J was trimmed by 2 bases and V by 2 bases; bases with no gene match: 12. This CDR3 is built from 19 residues. This CDR3 is CASSQMVTLAGGVTDTQYF. DNA of the CDR3: TGCGCCAGCAGCCAAATGGTGACGCTAGCGGGGGGCGTCACAGATACGCAGTATTTT.

The J gene is TRBJ1-2, the V gene TRBV3-1 (or the pseudogene TRBV3-2), with D possibly being TRBD1 (5 bases). Per the germline V gene, CDR1 is LGHDT and CDR2 is YNNKEL (reference sequence). The length of the CDR3 is 15 residues. V was clipped by 1 base and J by 2 bases, with 11 bases between them. This CDR3 is CASSQGGQTNYGYTF. The CDR3 region has the DNA TGTGCCAGCAGCCAAGGTGGACAAACAAACTATGGCTACACCTTC.

V is TRBV7-9 and J is TRBJ1-3, with D uncertain. The CDR3 spans 14 residues. Germline V lookup: CDR1 SEHNR, CDR2 FQNEAQ (reference sequence). Trimming pared 3 bases from V and 0 bases from J, leaving 6 bases between. In DNA, the CDR3 is TGTGCCAGCAGCTTTGGCACCTCTGGAAACACCATATATTTT. It translates to CASSFGTSGNTIYF.

The chain combines TRBV13 with TRBJ2-2; no firm D call. The V gene's germline CDR1 is PRHDT and CDR2 FYEKMQ (reference sequence). This CDR3 contains 15 residues. Trimming shortened V by 6 bases and J by 0 bases, and 11 bases separated the two germline ends. CDR3 in DNA: TGTGCCAGCAGTCGCGGAAGGCCGAACACCGGGGAGCTGTTTTTT. This gives the protein CASSRGRPNTGELFF.

This chain links TRBV19 with TRBJ1-4, with no clear D. Germline V gene lookup returns CDR1 LNHDA and CDR2 SQIVND (reference sequence). The CDR3 is 15 amino acids. Deletions cut 3 bases from V and 0 bases from J, with 8 bases between. For the CDR3, the DNA is TGTGCCAGTAGTATCTGGTCTCCAACTAATGAAAAACTGTTTTTT. Encoded protein: CASSIWSPTNEKLFF.

V usage is TRBV6-5 and J usage is TRBJ1-2; a weak D match, TRBD1 (6 bases). CDR1 is MNHEY and CDR2 is SVGAGI in the germline V gene. This CDR3 is built from 14 residues. Trimming stripped 11 bases from V and 4 bases from J, with 20 bases between. CDR3 coding DNA: TGTGCCGCAGGGGAGTGGGGGGGGTCCTATGGCTACACCTTC. This sequence encodes CAAGEWGGSYGYTF.

The count of this clone is one. The J gene is TRBJ1-1, the V gene TRBV13; D is uncertain. The CDR3 is 14 amino acids. The germline V gene has CDR1 PRHDT and CDR2 FYEKMQ (reference sequence). Trimming pared 5 bases from V and 10 bases from J, leaving 20 bases between. The CDR3 reads CASSPFSQTTRAFF. The CDR3 coding sequence is TGTGCCAGCAGCCCCTTTTCCCAAACAACTCGAGCTTTCTTT.

J is TRBJ1-1 and V is TRBV5-1; D gene ambiguous. Germline-derived CDR1 and CDR2 are SGHRS and YFSETQ. CDR3 length: 13 amino acids. Trimming pared 6 bases from V and 0 bases from J, leaving 9 bases between. The CDR3 reads CASTQDLNTEAFF. CDR3 DNA sequence: TGCGCCAGCACTCAGGACTTGAACACTGAAGCTTTCTTT.

The chain combines TRBV7-2 with TRBJ2-3; TRBD2 agrees at 9 bases. Trimming cost V 5 bases and J 5 bases; bases outside gene matches: 8. The CDR3 is 15 amino acids. Looked up from germline, CDR1 is SGHTA and CDR2 is FQGNSA. The DNA for the CDR3 is TGTGCCAGCAGCCCCGCTAGCGGGGTAGGAGATACGCAGTATTTT. This encodes CASSPASGVGDTQYF.

The gene calls are TRBV18 and TRBJ1-1; perhaps TRBD1 as D (5 bases). The CDR3 is made up of 13 amino acids. Between the trimmed V and J ends, which lost 4 bases and 1 base, there was a span of 7 bases. Per the germline V gene, CDR1 is KGHSH and CDR2 is LQKENI. The CDR3 DNA reads TGTGCCAGCTCACTGACAGAGAACACTGAAGCTTTCTTT. It specifies CASSLTENTEAFF.

In its sample, this clone was seen once. The chain uses TRBV6-2 or TRBV6-3 and TRBJ1-2; D unclear. Germline V lookup: CDR1 MNHEY, CDR2 SVGEGT. The CDR3 contains 13 residues. V shed 6 bases and J shed 8 bases, with 16 bases lying between them. CDR3 loop: CASSLDGGGGYTF. The DNA for the CDR3 is TGTGCCAGCAGCCTCGACGGTGGTGGAGGCTACACCTTC.

The chain carries TRBV3-1 (or the pseudogene TRBV3-2) and TRBJ1-3; TRBD1 matches 10 bases. This CDR3 region has 15 residues. Germline V gene data show CDR1 as LGHDT and CDR2 as YNNKEL (reference sequence). V lost 4 bases to trimming and J lost 3 bases; unmatched junction nucleotides: 3. The CDR3 nucleotides read TGTGCCAGCAGCCCGACAGGGGGCTTTGGAAACACCATATATTTT. Residues: CASSPTGGFGNTIYF.